Below are 3 T cell receptor beta chains sequenced from a single sample in a study of cytotoxic CD8 clonotypes in ibrutinib-treated CLL (dated by TCRdb to about 2021). The library was generated by the immunoSEQ multiplex PCR assay. TCRdb holds this immuneACCESS table with in-frame rearrangements only. Some clones are missing; in checked studies, unresolved V genes explain under half, and the rest has no known cause. The sample table shows about 200,000 clones, and 70% are seen once. About 6.4% of the sample is taken by the ten largest. Explained via the paper, the time point label denotes: about twelve months on ibrutinib. The sequenced sample was PBMCs, obtained after 12 months of ibrutinib treatment. The source is a human donor with chronic lymphocytic leukemia.

The chain combines TRBV19 with TRBJ1-1; D remains unclear. The V gene's germline CDR1 is LNHDA and CDR2 SQIVND (reference sequence). V shed 10 bases and J shed 5 bases, with 17 bases lying between them. This CDR3 region has 13 residues. This CDR3 is CATKDSGLTEAFF. The CDR3 DNA follows: TGTGCCACAAAGGATTCTGGTTTGACTGAAGCTTTCTTT. The full variable domain, its missing parts supplied by reference TRBV19 and TRBJ1-1, is DGGITQSPKYLFRKEGQNVTLSCEQNLNHDAMYWYRQDPGQGLRLIYYSQIVNDFQKGDIAEGYSVSREKKESFPLTVTSAQKNPTAFYLCATKDSGLTEAFFGQGTRLTVV.

The J gene is TRBJ2-7, the V gene TRBV9; 12 bases fit TRBD1. Germline CDR1 is SGDLS and CDR2 is YYNGEE. The junction had 10 bases not matched to a gene; V was cut back by 3 bases and J by 6 bases. The CDR3 runs 16 residues. In DNA form, the CDR3 reads TGTGCCAGCAGCGGGGGACAGGGGGCGTCTCTGGGCGAGCAGTACTTC. Translated, it gives CASSGGQGASLGEQYF.

The chain recombines TRBV7-9 with TRBJ1-4; 10 nucleotides match TRBD1. Germline assignment: CDR1 SEHNR and CDR2 FQNEAQ (reference sequence). V was clipped by 7 bases and J by 8 bases; unmatched bases: 13. This CDR3 comprises 16 residues. CDR3 bases: TGTGCCAGCACTTTGGAAGCCGGGACAGGGGACGAAAAACTGTTTTTT. It encodes CASTLEAGTGDEKLFF. Complete variable domain (other parts from reference TRBV7-9 and TRBJ1-4): DTGVSQNPRHKITKRGQNVTFRCDPISEHNRLYWYRQTLGQGPEFLTYFQNEAQLEKSRLLSDRFSAERPKGSFSTLEIQRTEQGDSAMYLCASTLEAGTGDEKLFFGSGTQLSVL.